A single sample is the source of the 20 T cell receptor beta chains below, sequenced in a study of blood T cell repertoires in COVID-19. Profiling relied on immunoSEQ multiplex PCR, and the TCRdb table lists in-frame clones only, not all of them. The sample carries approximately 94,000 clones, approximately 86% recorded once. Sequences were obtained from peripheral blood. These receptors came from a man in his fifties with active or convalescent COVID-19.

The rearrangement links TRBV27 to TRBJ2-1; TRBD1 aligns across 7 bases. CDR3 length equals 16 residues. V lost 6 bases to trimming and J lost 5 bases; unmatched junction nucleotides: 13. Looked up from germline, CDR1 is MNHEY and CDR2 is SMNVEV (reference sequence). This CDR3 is CASSLDRDWAHNEQFF. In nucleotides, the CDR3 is TGTGCCAGCAGCTTAGACAGGGATTGGGCACACAATGAGCAGTTCTTC.

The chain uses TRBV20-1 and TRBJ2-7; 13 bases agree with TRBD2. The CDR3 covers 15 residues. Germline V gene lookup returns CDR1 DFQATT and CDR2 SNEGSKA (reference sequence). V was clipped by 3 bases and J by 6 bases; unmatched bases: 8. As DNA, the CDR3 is TGCAGTGCTAGTGATGAAGGACTAGCGGGAGCCGAGCAGTACTTC. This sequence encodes CSASDEGLAGAEQYF.

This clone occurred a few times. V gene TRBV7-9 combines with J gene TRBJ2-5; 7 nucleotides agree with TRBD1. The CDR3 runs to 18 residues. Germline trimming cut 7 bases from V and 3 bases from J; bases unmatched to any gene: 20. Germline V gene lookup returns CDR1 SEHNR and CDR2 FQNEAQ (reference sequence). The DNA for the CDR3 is TGTGCCAGCATTCAGACAGGGTACGGGTACAATTGGGAAGAGACCCAGTACTTC. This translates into CASIQTGYGYNWEETQYF.

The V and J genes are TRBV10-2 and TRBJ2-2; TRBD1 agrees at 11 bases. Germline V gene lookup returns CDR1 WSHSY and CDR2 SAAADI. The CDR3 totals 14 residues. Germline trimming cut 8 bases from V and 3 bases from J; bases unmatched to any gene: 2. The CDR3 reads CASRDRGDTGELFF. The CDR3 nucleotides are TGCGCCAGCCGGGACAGGGGGGACACCGGGGAGCTGTTTTTT.

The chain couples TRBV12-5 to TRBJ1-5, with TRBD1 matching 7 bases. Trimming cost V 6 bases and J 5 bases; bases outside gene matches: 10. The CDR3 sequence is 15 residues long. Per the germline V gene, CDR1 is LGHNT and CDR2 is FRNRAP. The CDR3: CASGWVWDRYQPQHF. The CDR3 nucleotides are TGTGCTAGTGGGTGGGTGTGGGACAGATATCAGCCCCAGCATTTT.

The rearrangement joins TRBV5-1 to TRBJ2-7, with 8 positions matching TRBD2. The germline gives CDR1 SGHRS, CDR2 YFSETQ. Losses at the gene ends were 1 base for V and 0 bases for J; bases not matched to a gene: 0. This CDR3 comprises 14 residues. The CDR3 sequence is CASSLTSGSYEQYF. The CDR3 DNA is TGCGCCAGCAGCTTGACTAGCGGCTCCTACGAGCAGTACTTC.

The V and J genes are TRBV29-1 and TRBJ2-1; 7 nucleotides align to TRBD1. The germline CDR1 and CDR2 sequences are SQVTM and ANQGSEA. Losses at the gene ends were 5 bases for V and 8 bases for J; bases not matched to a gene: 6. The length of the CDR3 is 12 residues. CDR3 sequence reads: CSVSTGLDEQFF. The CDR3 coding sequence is TGCAGCGTTTCGACAGGGCTGGATGAGCAGTTCTTC.

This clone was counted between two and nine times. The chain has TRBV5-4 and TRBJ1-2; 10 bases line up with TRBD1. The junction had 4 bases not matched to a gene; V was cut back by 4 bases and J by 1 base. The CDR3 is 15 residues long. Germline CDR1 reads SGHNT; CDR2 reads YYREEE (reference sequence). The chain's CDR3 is CASSEDRGDNYGYTF. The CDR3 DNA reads TGTGCCAGCAGCGAGGACAGGGGGGATAACTATGGCTACACCTTC.

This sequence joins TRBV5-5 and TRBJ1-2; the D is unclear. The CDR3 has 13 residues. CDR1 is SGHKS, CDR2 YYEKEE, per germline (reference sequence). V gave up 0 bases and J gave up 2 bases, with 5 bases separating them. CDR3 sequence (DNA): TGTGCCAGCAGCTTGGAACAGAACTATGGCTACACCTTC. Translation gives CASSLEQNYGYTF. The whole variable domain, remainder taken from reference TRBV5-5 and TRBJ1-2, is DAGVTQSPTHLIKTRGQQVTLRCSPISGHKSVSWYQQVLGQGPQFIFQYYEKEERGRGNFPDRFSARQFPNYSSELNVNALLLGDSALYLCASSLEQNYGYTFGSGTRLTVV.

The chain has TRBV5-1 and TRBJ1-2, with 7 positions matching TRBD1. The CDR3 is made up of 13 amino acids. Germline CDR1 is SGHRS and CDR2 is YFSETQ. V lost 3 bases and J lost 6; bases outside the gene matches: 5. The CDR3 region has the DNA TGCGCCAGCAGCTCGGGACAGTCCCATGGCTACACCTTC. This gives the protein CASSSGQSHGYTF. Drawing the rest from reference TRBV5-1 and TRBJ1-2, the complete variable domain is KAGVTQTPRYLIKTRGQQVTLSCSPISGHRSVSWYQQTPGQGLQFLFEYFSETQRNKGNFPGRFSGRQFSNSRSEMNVSTLELGDSALYLCASSSGQSHGYTFGSGTRLTVV.

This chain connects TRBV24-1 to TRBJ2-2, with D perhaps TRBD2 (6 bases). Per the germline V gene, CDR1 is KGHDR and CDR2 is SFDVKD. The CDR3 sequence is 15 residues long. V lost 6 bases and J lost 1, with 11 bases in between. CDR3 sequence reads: CATSSAGKNTGELFF. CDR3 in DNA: TGTGCCACCAGTTCTGCGGGGAAGAACACCGGGGAGCTGTTTTTT.

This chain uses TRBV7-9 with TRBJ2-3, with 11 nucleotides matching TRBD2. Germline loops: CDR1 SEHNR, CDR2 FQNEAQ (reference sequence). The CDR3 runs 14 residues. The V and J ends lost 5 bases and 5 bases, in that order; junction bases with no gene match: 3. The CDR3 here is CASSRGLAEDTQYF. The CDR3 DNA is TGTGCCAGCAGCCGGGGACTAGCGGAAGATACGCAGTATTTT.

CDR3 sequence reads: CASSQLLGLKTNYGYTF. The DNA for the CDR3 is TGTGCCAGCAGCCAACTCTTAGGACTGAAGACTAACTATGGCTACACCTTC. J is TRBJ1-2 and V is TRBV4-2, with unresolved D. Trimming took off 2 bases at V and 0 bases at J, with 16 bases between the two ends. The length of the CDR3 is 17 residues. The germline CDR1 and CDR2 sequences are LGHNA and YNFKEQ.

CDR3 DNA: TGTGCCAGCAGCAATTTTGGGGGCGGGAGGCAGAATGAGCAGTTCTTC. Encoded protein: CASSNFGGGRQNEQFF. The chain recombines TRBV5-4 with TRBJ2-1, with 8 bases matching TRBD2. Looked up from germline, CDR1 is SGHNT and CDR2 is YYREEE (reference sequence). The CDR3 consists of 16 residues. Unmatched junction bases numbered 13, after V lost 4 bases and J lost 7 bases.

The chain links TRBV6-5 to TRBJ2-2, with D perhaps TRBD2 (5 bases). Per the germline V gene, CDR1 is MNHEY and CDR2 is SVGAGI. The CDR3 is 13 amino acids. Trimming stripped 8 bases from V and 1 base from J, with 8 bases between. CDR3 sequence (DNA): TGTGCCAGCGTTCGGGGGAACACCGGGGAGCTGTTTTTT. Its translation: CASVRGNTGELFF.

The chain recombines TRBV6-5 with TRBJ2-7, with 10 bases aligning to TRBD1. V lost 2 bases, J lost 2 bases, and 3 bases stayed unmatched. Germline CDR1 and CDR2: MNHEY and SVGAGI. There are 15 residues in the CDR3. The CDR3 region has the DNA TGTGCCAGCAGTTACCGGGACAGGGGCGCCTACGAGCAGTACTTC. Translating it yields CASSYRDRGAYEQYF.

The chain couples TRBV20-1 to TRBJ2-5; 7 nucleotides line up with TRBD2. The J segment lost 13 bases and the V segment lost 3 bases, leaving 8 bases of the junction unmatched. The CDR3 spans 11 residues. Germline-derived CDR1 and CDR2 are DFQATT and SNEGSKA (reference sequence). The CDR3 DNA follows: TGCAGTGCTAGTATTCGAGCGGGACTGTACTTC. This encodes CSASIRAGLYF.

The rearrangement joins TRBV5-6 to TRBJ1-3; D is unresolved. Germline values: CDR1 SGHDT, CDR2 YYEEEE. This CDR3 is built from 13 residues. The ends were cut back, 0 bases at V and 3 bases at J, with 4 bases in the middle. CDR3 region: CASSLAGGNTIYF. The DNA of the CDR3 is TGTGCCAGCAGCTTGGCCGGTGGAAACACCATATATTTT.

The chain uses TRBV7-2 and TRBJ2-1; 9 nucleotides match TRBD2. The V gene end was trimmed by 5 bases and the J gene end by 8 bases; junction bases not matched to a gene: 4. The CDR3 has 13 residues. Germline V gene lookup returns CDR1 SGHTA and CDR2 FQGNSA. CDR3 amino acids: CASSPEREDEQFF. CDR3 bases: TGTGCCAGCAGCCCTGAGCGGGAGGATGAGCAGTTCTTC.

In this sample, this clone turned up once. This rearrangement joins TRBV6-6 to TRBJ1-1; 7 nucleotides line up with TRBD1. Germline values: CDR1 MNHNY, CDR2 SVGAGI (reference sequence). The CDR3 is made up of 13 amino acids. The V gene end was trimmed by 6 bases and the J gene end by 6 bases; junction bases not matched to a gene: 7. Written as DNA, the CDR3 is TGTGCCAGCAGGGAGACAGGGTACCCTGAAGCTTTCTTT. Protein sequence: CASRETGYPEAFF.